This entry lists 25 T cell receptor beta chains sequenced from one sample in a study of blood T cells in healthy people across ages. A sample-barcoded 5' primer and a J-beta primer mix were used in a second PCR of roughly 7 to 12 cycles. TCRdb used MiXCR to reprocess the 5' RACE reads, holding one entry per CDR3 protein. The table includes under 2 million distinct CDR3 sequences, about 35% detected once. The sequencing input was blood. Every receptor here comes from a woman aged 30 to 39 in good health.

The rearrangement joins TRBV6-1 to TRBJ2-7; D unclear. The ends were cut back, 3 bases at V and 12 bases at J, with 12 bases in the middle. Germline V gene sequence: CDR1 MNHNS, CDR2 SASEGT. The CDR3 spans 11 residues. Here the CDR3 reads CASSDMQVRYF. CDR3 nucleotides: TGTGCCAGCAGTGACATGCAGGTCCGGTACTTC.

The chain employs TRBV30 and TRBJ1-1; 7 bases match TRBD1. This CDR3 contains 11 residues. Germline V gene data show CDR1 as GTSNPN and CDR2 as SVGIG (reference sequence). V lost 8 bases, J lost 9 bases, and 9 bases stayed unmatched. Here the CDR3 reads CAVDRRNQAFF. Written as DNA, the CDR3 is TGTGCCGTGGACAGGAGGAACCAAGCTTTCTTT.

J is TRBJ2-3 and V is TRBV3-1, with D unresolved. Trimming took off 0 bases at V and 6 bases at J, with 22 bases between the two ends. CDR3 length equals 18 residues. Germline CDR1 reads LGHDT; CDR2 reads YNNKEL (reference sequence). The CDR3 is CASSQDLGGLIHEDTQYF. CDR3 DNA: TGTGCCAGCAGCCAAGATTTAGGTGGGCTGATCCACGAGGATACGCAGTATTTT.

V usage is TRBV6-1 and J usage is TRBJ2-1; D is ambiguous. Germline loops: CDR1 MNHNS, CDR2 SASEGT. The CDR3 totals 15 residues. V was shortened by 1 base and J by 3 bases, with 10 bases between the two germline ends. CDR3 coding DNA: TGTGCCAGCAGTGAAGGGGTTAGGGTCTACAATGAGCAGTTCTTC. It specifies CASSEGVRVYNEQFF.

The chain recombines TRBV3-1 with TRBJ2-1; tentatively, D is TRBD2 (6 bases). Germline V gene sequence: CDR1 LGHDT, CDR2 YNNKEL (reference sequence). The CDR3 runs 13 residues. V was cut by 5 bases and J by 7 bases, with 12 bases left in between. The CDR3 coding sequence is TGTGCCAGCAGCTGGACCGGGACTAATGAGCAGTTCTTC. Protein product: CASSWTGTNEQFF.

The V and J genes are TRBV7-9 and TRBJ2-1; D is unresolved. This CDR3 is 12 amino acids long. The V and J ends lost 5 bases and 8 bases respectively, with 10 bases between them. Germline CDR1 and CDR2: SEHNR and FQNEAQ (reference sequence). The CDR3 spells CASSTRRDEQFF. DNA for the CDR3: TGTGCCAGCAGCACCCGTCGGGATGAGCAGTTCTTC.

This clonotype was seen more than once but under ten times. In DNA form, the CDR3 reads TGTGCCAGCAGGTCGGGACATCCAGGGGAGACCCAGTACTTC. Translated: CASRSGHPGETQYF. The genes are TRBV12-3 or TRBV12-4 and TRBJ2-5; D may be TRBD1 (6 bases). The CDR3 length is 14 residues. V was trimmed by 6 bases and J by 5 bases, leaving 16 bases between them.

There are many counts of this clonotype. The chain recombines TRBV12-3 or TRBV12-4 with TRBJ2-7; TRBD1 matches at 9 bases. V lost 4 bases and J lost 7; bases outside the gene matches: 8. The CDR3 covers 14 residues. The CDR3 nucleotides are TGTGCCAGCAGTTCGGGACAGGGATACGGGGAGCAGTACTTC. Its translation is CASSSGQGYGEQYF.

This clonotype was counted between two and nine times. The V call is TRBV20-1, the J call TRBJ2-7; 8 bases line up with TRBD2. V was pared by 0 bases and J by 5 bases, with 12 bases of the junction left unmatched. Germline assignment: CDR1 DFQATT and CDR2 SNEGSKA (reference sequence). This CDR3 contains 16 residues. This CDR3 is CSARDWKRGNLNEQYF. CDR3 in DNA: TGCAGTGCTAGAGATTGGAAGCGGGGGAATTTAAACGAGCAGTACTTC.

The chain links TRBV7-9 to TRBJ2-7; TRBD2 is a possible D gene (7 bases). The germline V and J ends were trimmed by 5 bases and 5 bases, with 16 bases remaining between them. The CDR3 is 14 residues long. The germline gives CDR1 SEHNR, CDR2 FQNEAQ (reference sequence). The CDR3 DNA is TGTGCCAGCAGCAGGGGGGGCGGAAGGGACGAGCAGTACTTC. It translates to CASSRGGGRDEQYF.

CDR3 in DNA: TGTGCCAGCAGCCATCTCGCCCTACCCGGACAGGGAGGTAATGGCTACACCTTC. It translates to CASSHLALPGQGGNGYTF. The chain couples TRBV7-9 to TRBJ1-2; 8 bases are a match to TRBD1. The germline V gene encodes CDR1 SEHNR and CDR2 FQNEAQ (reference sequence). There are 18 residues in the CDR3. The V and J ends lost 5 bases and 6 bases, in that order; junction bases with no gene match: 20.

The CDR3 DNA follows: TGTGCCAGCAGCTCCACGACTGGGGACGGGGAGCTGTTTTTT. Its protein product is CASSSTTGDGELFF. The chain has TRBV13 and TRBJ2-2; D not certain. There are 14 residues in the CDR3. V was shortened by 4 bases and J by 7 bases, with 13 bases between the two germline ends. Germline-derived CDR1 and CDR2 are PRHDT and FYEKMQ (reference sequence).

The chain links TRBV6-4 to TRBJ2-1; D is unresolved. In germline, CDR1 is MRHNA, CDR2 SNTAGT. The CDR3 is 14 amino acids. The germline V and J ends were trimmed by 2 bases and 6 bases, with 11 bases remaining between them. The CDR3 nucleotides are TGTGCCAGCAGTGACGGTAGGCTGAGCAATGAGCAGTTCTTC. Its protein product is CASSDGRLSNEQFF.

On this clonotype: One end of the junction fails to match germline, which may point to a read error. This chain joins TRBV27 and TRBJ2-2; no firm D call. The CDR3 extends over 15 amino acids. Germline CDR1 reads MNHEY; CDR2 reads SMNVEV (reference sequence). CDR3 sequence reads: CASGLPGANTGELFF. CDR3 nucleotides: TGTGCCAGCGGTTTACCCGGCGCGAACACCGGGGAGCTGTTTTTT.

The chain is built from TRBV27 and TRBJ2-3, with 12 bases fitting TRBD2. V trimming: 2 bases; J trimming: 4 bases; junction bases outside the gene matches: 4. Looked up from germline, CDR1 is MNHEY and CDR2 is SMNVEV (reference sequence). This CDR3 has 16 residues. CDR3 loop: CASSLIPSGRADTQYF. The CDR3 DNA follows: TGTGCCAGCAGTTTAATCCCTAGCGGGAGGGCAGATACGCAGTATTTT.

The DNA of the CDR3 is TGTGCCAGCAGCTTATACGGGGGGGAGCGATACGAGCAGTACTTC. Amino acids: CASSLYGGERYEQYF. The V and J genes are TRBV11-2 and TRBJ2-7, with 8 bases that match TRBD2. Germline assignment: CDR1 SGHAT and CDR2 FQNNGV. CDR3 length: 15 amino acids. V trimming: 2 bases; J trimming: 4 bases; junction bases outside the gene matches: 7.

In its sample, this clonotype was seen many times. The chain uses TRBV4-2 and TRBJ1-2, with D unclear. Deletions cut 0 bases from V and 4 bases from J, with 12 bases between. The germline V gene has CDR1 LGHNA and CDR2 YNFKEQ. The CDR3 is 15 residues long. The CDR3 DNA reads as TGTGCCAGCAGCCAAGAGAAGGTGATGGGCTATGGCTACACCTTC. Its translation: CASSQEKVMGYGYTF.

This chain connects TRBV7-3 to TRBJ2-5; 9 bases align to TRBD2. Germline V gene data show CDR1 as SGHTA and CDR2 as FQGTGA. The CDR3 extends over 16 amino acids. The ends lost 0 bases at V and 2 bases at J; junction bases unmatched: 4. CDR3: CASSLTSGGHQETQYF. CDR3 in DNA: TGTGCCAGCAGCTTAACTAGCGGGGGACATCAAGAGACCCAGTACTTC.

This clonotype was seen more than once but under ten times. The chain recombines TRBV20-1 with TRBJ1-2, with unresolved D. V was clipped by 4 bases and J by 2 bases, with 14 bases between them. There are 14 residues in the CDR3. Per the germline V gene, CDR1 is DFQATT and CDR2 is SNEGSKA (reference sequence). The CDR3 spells CSAKGSLINYGYTF. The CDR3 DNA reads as TGCAGTGCTAAAGGTAGCCTCATAAACTATGGCTACACCTTC.

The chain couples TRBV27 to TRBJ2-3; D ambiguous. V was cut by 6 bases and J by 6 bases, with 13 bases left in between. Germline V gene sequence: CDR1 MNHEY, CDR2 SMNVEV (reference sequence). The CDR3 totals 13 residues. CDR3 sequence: CASSREAEDTQYF. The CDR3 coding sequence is TGTGCCAGCAGCCGCGAGGCGGAGGATACGCAGTATTTT.

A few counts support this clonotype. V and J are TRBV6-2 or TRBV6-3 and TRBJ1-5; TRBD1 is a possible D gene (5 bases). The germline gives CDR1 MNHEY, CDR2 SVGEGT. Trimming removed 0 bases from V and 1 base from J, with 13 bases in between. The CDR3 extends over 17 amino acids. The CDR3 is CASSYSWGTLSNQPQHF. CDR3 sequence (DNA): TGTGCCAGCAGTTACTCGTGGGGGACCCTGAGCAATCAGCCCCAGCATTTT.

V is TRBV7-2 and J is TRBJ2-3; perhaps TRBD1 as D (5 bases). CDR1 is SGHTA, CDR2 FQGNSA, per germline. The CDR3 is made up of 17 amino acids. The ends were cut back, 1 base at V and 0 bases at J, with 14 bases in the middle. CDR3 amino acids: CASSLGLGAVSTDTQYF. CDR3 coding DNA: TGTGCCAGCAGCTTAGGTCTTGGGGCAGTTAGCACAGATACGCAGTATTTT.

DNA for the CDR3: TGTGCCAGCAGCGTCCCGGGACTAGCGGGGGGGCTTTTCGGCAATGAGCAGTTCTTC. Translated, it gives CASSVPGLAGGLFGNEQFF. The chain is built from TRBV7-9 and TRBJ2-1; 16 positions agree with TRBD2. The junction had 13 bases not matched to a gene; V was cut back by 5 bases and J by 6 bases. Germline CDR1 and CDR2: SEHNR and FQNEAQ (reference sequence). The CDR3 totals 19 residues.

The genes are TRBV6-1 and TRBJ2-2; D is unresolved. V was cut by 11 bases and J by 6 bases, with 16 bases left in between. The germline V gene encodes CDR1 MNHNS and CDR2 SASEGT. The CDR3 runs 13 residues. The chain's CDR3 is CAHAKLFSGELFF. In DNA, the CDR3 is TGTGCCCATGCCAAGTTATTCTCCGGGGAGCTGTTTTTT.

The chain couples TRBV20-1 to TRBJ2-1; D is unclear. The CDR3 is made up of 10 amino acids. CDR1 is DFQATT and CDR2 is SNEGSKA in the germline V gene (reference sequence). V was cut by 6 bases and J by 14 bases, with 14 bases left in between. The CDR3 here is CSATDEREFF. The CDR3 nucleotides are TGCAGTGCGACCGATGAAAGGGAGTTCTTC.